The clone carrying this TCR beta chain came up once. The Seattle patients joined while their infection was active and were tracked longitudinally afterward. In the original workflow: Reference gene primer amplification gave nucleated cell count estimates. The method was immunoSEQ multiplex PCR; TCRdb's version includes in-frame clones alone and lacks a portion of them. Clonal size and the V and J genes are those of that table, whereas D and trimming came from the DNA. The data hold 300,000 to 350,000 clones, with roughly nine tenths observed a single time. The CDR3 runs 15 residues. Deletions cut 6 bases from V and 4 bases from J, with 16 bases between. Germline lookup yields CDR1 MNHEY and CDR2 SVGAGI. These data originate in a study of blood T cell repertoires in COVID-19. Background on the study: The samples span acute and convalescent COVID-19 from the United States, Italy and Spain. The analysed material was cDNA or gDNA that came from T cells, B-cell-depleted T cells, or PBMCs.

The sample consisted of peripheral blood. This chain joins TRBV6-5 and TRBJ2-1, with D possibly matching TRBD2 (7 bases). The receptor comes from a woman aged 60-75 years with COVID-19, enrolled during active disease. The CDR3 loop reads CASRAAGALYNEQFF. The CDR3 DNA is TGTGCCAGCAGAGCTGCGGGGGCCCTTTACAATGAGCAGTTCTTC.